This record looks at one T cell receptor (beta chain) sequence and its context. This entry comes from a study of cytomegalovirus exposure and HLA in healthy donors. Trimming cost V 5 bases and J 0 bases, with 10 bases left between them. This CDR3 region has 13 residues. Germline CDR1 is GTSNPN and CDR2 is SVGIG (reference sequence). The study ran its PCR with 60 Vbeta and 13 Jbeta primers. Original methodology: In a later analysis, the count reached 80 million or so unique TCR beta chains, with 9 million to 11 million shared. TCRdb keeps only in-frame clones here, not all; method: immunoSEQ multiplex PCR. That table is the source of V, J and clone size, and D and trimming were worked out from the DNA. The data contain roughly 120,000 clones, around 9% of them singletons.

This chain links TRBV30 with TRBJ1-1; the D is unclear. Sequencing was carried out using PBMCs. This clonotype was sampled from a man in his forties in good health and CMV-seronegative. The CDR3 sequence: CAWQPTMNTEAFF. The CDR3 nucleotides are TGTGCCTGGCAGCCAACTATGAACACTGAAGCTTTCTTT.